Below, 16 T cell receptor beta chains from the same sample are listed, as sequenced in a study of CD8+ T cells in alopecia areata. The authors extracted RNA and reverse transcribed it into cDNA as the sequencing template. Sequencing was performed with immunoSEQ multiplex PCR; in TCRdb, only in-frame clones are kept and a portion is missing. The data show some 200,000 clones, roughly 53% seen once. Treatment denoted: oral pan-JAK inhibitor, 5-10 mg twice daily. Sequenced here: CD8+ T cells sorted from blood, sampled at week 24, from a patient treated with tofacitinib. The receptors here all came from a human donor with alopecia areata.

Points on this clone: This specimen includes other DNA sequences encoding the same CDR3. The chain employs TRBV14 and TRBJ2-5; D is unclear. In germline, CDR1 is SGHDN, CDR2 FVKESK. There are 13 residues in the CDR3. Trimming shortened V by 1 base and J by 0 bases, and 3 bases separated the two germline ends. CDR3 sequence (DNA): TGTGCCAGCAGCCAAGGTTACCAAGAGACCCAGTACTTC. Protein sequence: CASSQGYQETQYF.

The chain is built from TRBV29-1 and TRBJ1-1; D is uncertain. V was pared by 5 bases and J by 1 base, with 8 bases between. CDR3 length: 12 amino acids. The germline CDR1 and CDR2 sequences are SQVTM and ANQGSEA. The CDR3 nucleotides are TGCAGCGTTAACCGGGGGAACACTGAAGCTTTCTTT. This sequence encodes CSVNRGNTEAFF.

Only a few counts were recorded for this clone. This rearrangement joins TRBV5-6 to TRBJ1-1; D remains unclear. The germline V and J ends were trimmed by 2 bases and 1 base, with 9 bases remaining between them. Germline CDR1 and CDR2: SGHDT and YYEEEE. The CDR3 spans 14 residues. The CDR3 DNA reads TGTGCCAGCAGCTTCCCTTCTAAGAACACTGAAGCTTTCTTT. Its translation is CASSFPSKNTEAFF.

This clone was observed a few times. CDR3 residues: CSVDAQGAGPDTQYF. The CDR3 nucleotides are TGCAGCGTTGATGCCCAGGGGGCGGGTCCAGATACGCAGTATTTT. This sequence joins TRBV29-1 and TRBJ2-3; TRBD1 aligns across 8 bases. The junction had 9 bases not matched to a gene; V was cut back by 3 bases and J by 4 bases. In germline, CDR1 is SQVTM, CDR2 ANQGSEA. There are 15 residues in the CDR3.

In this sample, this clone turned up a few times. The rearrangement links TRBV7-9 to TRBJ2-7; TRBD1 agrees at 8 bases. Per germline, CDR1 SEHNR and CDR2 FQNEAQ (reference sequence). V lost 2 bases and J lost 3; bases outside the gene matches: 3. This CDR3 has 14 amino acids. The CDR3 sequence: CASSLIGQGYEQYF. The DNA of the CDR3 is TGTGCCAGCAGCTTAATCGGACAGGGCTACGAGCAGTACTTC.

A remark on this clone: Other nucleotide sequences from this sample produce the same CDR3. The chain links TRBV29-1 to TRBJ2-5; 9 bases fit TRBD2. CDR1 is SQVTM, CDR2 ANQGSEA, per germline. Trimming took 8 bases from V and 2 from J; bases not matched to a gene: 15. The length of the CDR3 is 16 residues. The CDR3 reads CSPTAASGDHQETQYF. The DNA for the CDR3 is TGCAGCCCCACTGCGGCTAGCGGGGACCATCAAGAGACCCAGTACTTC. The whole variable domain, remainder taken from reference TRBV29-1 and TRBJ2-5, is SAVISQKPSRDICQRGTSLTIQCQVDSQVTMMFWYRQQPGQSLTLIATANQGSEATYESGFVIDKFPISRPNLTFSTLTVSNMSPEDSSIYLCSPTAASGDHQETQYFGPGTRLLVL.

In DNA form, the CDR3 reads TGTGCCAGCAGCCCTAGGACAGGGCCCGAGCAGTACTTC. Protein sequence: CASSPRTGPEQYF. The chain joins TRBV7-6 to TRBJ2-7, with 8 bases aligning to TRBD1. Germline V gene sequence: CDR1 SGHVS, CDR2 FNYEAQ. The CDR3 is made up of 13 amino acids. The V segment lost 5 bases and the J segment 6 bases; nucleotides outside the gene matches: 6.

The rearrangement uses TRBV7-2 and TRBJ1-2; TRBD1 might be the D (6 bases). Germline CDR1 and CDR2: SGHTA and FQGNSA. The CDR3 extends over 15 amino acids. Trimming shortened V by 1 base and J by 6 bases, and 15 bases separated the two germline ends. CDR3 sequence reads: CASSLGMGGGNGYTF. The CDR3 nucleotides are TGTGCCAGCAGCTTAGGCATGGGGGGCGGAAATGGCTACACCTTC.

The CDR3 region has the DNA TGTGCCAGCAGCTTAGTAGGCCAGCCCCAGCATTTT. Protein sequence: CASSLVGQPQHF. V usage is TRBV13 and J usage is TRBJ1-5; D remains unclear. Trimming pared 1 base from V and 7 bases from J, leaving 5 bases between. The germline V gene has CDR1 PRHDT and CDR2 FYEKMQ (reference sequence). The CDR3 covers 12 residues.

The chain recombines TRBV4-2 with TRBJ1-1; 8 positions match TRBD1. In germline, CDR1 is LGHNA, CDR2 YNFKEQ. Unmatched junction bases numbered 4, after V lost 3 bases and J lost 4 bases. This CDR3 has 14 amino acids. The CDR3 reads CASSQSTGGTEAFF. The CDR3 DNA reads TGTGCCAGCAGCCAGTCCACAGGGGGCACTGAAGCTTTCTTT.

This sequence joins TRBV6-5 and TRBJ1-1; 9 nucleotides agree with TRBD1. CDR3 length: 15 amino acids. J lost 10 bases, V lost 5 bases, and 14 bases had no gene match. The germline V gene encodes CDR1 MNHEY and CDR2 SVGAGI. This CDR3 is CASSTSGTGITGAFF. The CDR3 DNA sequence: TGTGCCAGCAGTACCTCCGGGACAGGGATTACAGGAGCTTTCTTT.

Only a few counts were recorded for this clone. The chain couples TRBV9 to TRBJ2-3, with 8 bases identical to TRBD2. The CDR3 is made up of 17 amino acids. J lost 4 bases, V lost 4 bases, and 14 bases had no gene match. Per the germline V gene, CDR1 is SGDLS and CDR2 is YYNGEE. The DNA for the CDR3 is TGTGCCAGCAGCACCAGCCCACTAGCGGAAAGCGCAGATACGCAGTATTTT. Amino acids: CASSTSPLAESADTQYF.

The chain employs TRBV7-9 and TRBJ2-4; D is perhaps TRBD1 (6 bases). Deletions cut 5 bases from V and 4 bases from J, with 18 bases between. Germline assignment: CDR1 SEHNR and CDR2 FQNEAQ (reference sequence). The CDR3 loop spans 16 amino acids. The CDR3: CASSPITGTRKNIQYF. The CDR3 DNA follows: TGTGCCAGCAGCCCGATTACCGGGACAAGGAAAAACATTCAGTACTTC.

The rearrangement uses TRBV13 and TRBJ2-5; the D is unclear. Per the germline V gene, CDR1 is PRHDT and CDR2 is FYEKMQ (reference sequence). CDR3 length: 18 residues. Trimming left V 3 bases short and J 6 bases short, with 26 bases between. In DNA, the CDR3 is TGTGCCAGCAGCTTCTCCCTCGGCCAAGGGAATCGCCACCAGACCCAGTACTTC. Translated, it gives CASSFSLGQGNRHQTQYF. Full variable domain (remainder filled in from reference TRBV13 and TRBJ2-5): AAGVIQSPRHLIKEKRETATLKCYPIPRHDTVYWYQQGPGQDPQFLISFYEKMQSDKGSIPDRFSAQQFSDYHSELNMSSLELGDSALYFCASSFSLGQGNRHQTQYFGPGTRLLVL.

The genes are TRBV7-9 and TRBJ2-5; 9 nucleotides agree with TRBD1. CDR1 and CDR2 from the germline V gene are SEHNR and FQNEAQ (reference sequence). Unmatched junction bases numbered 8, after V lost 4 bases and J lost 2 bases. The CDR3 loop spans 16 amino acids. CDR3 in amino acids: CASSSPGQGIQETQYF. The CDR3 DNA sequence: TGTGCCAGCAGCTCCCCGGGACAGGGCATTCAAGAGACCCAGTACTTC.

The CDR3 DNA sequence: TGTGCCAGCAGTTTAGGGGGACTTGCTGAAGCTTTCTTT. This codes for CASSLGGLAEAFF. This chain links TRBV27 with TRBJ1-1; a possible D gene is TRBD1 (5 bases). The CDR3 loop spans 13 amino acids. Per the germline V gene, CDR1 is MNHEY and CDR2 is SMNVEV (reference sequence). The ends were cut back, 2 bases at V and 6 bases at J, with 10 bases in the middle.